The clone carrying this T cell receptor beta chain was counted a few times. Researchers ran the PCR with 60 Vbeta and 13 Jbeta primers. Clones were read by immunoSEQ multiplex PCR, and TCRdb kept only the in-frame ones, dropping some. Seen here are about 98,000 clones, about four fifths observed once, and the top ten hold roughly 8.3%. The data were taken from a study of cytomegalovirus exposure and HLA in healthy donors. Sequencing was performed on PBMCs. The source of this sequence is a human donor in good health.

The CDR3 coding sequence is TGTGCCACCAGCAGCGGCTCTGGGGCCAACGTCCTGACTTTC. Protein sequence: CATSSGSGANVLTF. This chain connects TRBV15 to TRBJ2-6; no clear D gene. V was clipped by 3 bases and J by 0 bases, with 3 bases between them. The CDR3 spans 14 residues. CDR1 LNHNV and CDR2 YYDKDF come from the germline V gene (reference sequence).